This TCR beta chain was recorded in a study of T cells in Graves' hyperthyroidism and ophthalmopathy. General study results and limits: Most thyroid clonotypes expanded above 0.001 were also detected in blood. Ophthalmopathy was distinguished from stable hyperthyroidism by 13 V-J signatures.

Germline V CDR1 and CDR2: SNHLY, FYNNEI. The CDR3 is 13 residues long. V lost 7 bases to trimming and J lost 3 bases, with 12 bases between them. The TCR beta CDR3 regions underwent amplification using RNA transcripts as the source. The HTBI primer set drove a first-round RT-PCR of the TCR CDR3. TCRdb itself ran the multiplex PCR reads through MiXCR, one entry per CDR3 protein. The sample consists of fewer than 450,000 distinct CDR3 sequences, approximately 18% of them appearing once. On this clonotype: The antigen remains unidentified.

Out of 10 ml of fresh peripheral blood came the PBMCs. This clonotype originated in a man aged 18 to 35 with Graves' ophthalmopathy. The sequenced material came from blood. The V and J genes are TRBV2 and TRBJ1-1, with D possibly matching TRBD1 (6 bases). The CDR3 protein is CASMGGGDTEAFF. CDR3 coding DNA: TGTGCCAGCATGGGGGGCGGCGACACTGAAGCTTTCTTT.